These 18 T cell receptor beta chains share one sample of origin, sequenced in a study of blood T cells in healthy people across ages. A second PCR of 7 to 11 cycles used a sample-barcoded 5' primer and a J-beta primer mix. Using its own MiXCR run on the 5' RACE reads, TCRdb lists one record per CDR3 protein. The sample consists of more than 1.4 million distinct CDR3 sequences, 42% of them appearing once. Sequenced: blood. These receptors came from a woman aged 18-29 years in good health.

This clonotype was recorded only once. CDR3 sequence (DNA): TGTGCCAGCAGTGAAGCGCTTCGAAGACAGGCGAACTATGGCTACACCTTC. Translated, it gives CASSEALRRQANYGYTF. This chain joins TRBV2 and TRBJ1-2; D may be TRBD1 (6 bases). Germline V gene data show CDR1 as SNHLY and CDR2 as FYNNEI. This CDR3 spans 17 amino acids. With 0 bases removed from V and 2 bases from J, the gap between germline ends came to 16 bases.

The chain couples TRBV7-9 to TRBJ2-7; 9 nucleotides match TRBD1. CDR1 is SEHNR, CDR2 FQNEAQ, per germline (reference sequence). The V and J ends lost 4 bases and 7 bases, in that order; junction bases with no gene match: 5. The CDR3 sequence is 13 residues long. This chain's CDR3 is CASSSPTGGEQYF. The CDR3 DNA sequence: TGTGCCAGCAGCTCGCCGACAGGGGGAGAGCAGTACTTC.

This clonotype occurred many times. The chain recombines TRBV5-1 with TRBJ2-7, with 9 bases that match TRBD1. The CDR3 is 13 residues long. Losses at the gene ends were 4 bases for V and 3 bases for J; bases not matched to a gene: 2. Germline loops: CDR1 SGHRS, CDR2 YFSETQ. The CDR3 coding sequence is TGCGCCAGCAGCGGGGGACAGGGCTACGAGCAGTACTTC. Residues: CASSGGQGYEQYF.

The genes are TRBV5-1 and TRBJ1-2, with D perhaps TRBD1 (5 bases). V lost 4 bases and J 1 base, leaving 11 bases between the germline ends. Germline V lookup: CDR1 SGHRS, CDR2 YFSETQ. The CDR3 runs 14 residues. The CDR3 coding sequence is TGCGCCAGCAGCGAGGACACTGTTAACTATGGCTACACCTTC. As protein: CASSEDTVNYGYTF.

The chain links TRBV12-3 or TRBV12-4 to TRBJ1-5; 7 positions match TRBD1. V was pared by 6 bases and J by 1 base, with 0 bases of the junction left unmatched. The CDR3 has 13 residues. The CDR3 DNA follows: TGTGCCAGCAGGGGACAGAGCAATCAGCCCCAGCATTTT. This gives the protein CASRGQSNQPQHF.

The chain has TRBV11-2 and TRBJ1-6; D gene uncertain. V was pared by 1 base and J by 3 bases, with 10 bases between. Per the germline V gene, CDR1 is SGHAT and CDR2 is FQNNGV. This CDR3 comprises 16 residues. CDR3 region: CASSLGITDYNSPLHF. CDR3 DNA: TGTGCCAGCAGCTTAGGGATAACAGACTATAATTCACCCCTCCACTTT.

The J gene is TRBJ1-5, the V gene TRBV27, with 10 bases matching TRBD1. The germline gives CDR1 MNHEY, CDR2 SMNVEV (reference sequence). CDR3 length: 15 amino acids. The ends lost 3 bases at V and 6 bases at J; junction bases unmatched: 5. The CDR3 region has the DNA TGTGCCAGCAGTTTCGGGACAGGGGTGGTTCAGCCCCAGCATTTT. This codes for CASSFGTGVVQPQHF.

This clonotype came up a few times. This chain joins TRBV6-7 and TRBJ2-5, with a weak D call TRBD1 (5 bases). TRBV6-7 is identified as an open reading frame with a role that is uncertain. The CDR3 totals 16 residues. Trimming removed 2 bases from V and 11 bases from J, with 24 bases in between. The CDR3 protein is CASSYGAPLLFNEQYF. DNA for the CDR3: TGTGCCAGCAGTTACGGGGCTCCCCTGTTGTTCAATGAGCAGTACTTC.

This clonotype was counted between two and nine times. The chain is built from TRBV12-3 or TRBV12-4 and TRBJ1-5; the D gene is possibly TRBD1 (5 bases). This CDR3 comprises 15 residues. V was pared by 7 bases and J by 2 bases, with 15 bases between. DNA of the CDR3: TGTGCCAGCACAATAGGGACTCGGGGCAATCAGCCCCAGCATTTT. Translation gives CASTIGTRGNQPQHF.

The gene calls are TRBV5-1 and TRBJ1-2; D perhaps matches TRBD1 (5 bases). Germline loops: CDR1 SGHRS, CDR2 YFSETQ. V lost 4 bases and J 3 bases, leaving 19 bases between the germline ends. This CDR3 has 16 amino acids. CDR3 sequence (DNA): TGCGCCAGCAGCCGGGATAGAGGGGACTATTACTATGGCTACACCTTC. It yields the protein CASSRDRGDYYYGYTF. Based on the CDR3 plus reference TRBV5-1 and TRBJ1-2, the full variable domain is KAGVTQTPRYLIKTRGQQVTLSCSPISGHRSVSWYQQTPGQGLQFLFEYFSETQRNKGNFPGRFSGRQFSNSRSEMNVSTLELGDSALYLCASSRDRGDYYYGYTFGSGTRLTVV.

A note on this clonotype: The junction differs from germline at one of its ends, possibly a read error. The V gene is TRBV4-2, the J gene TRBJ2-1, with 7 bases that match TRBD1. Germline V gives CDR1 LGHNA, CDR2 YNFKEQ. The CDR3 covers 16 residues. The CDR3 DNA is TGTGTCAGCAGCCAAGAACAGGGGTGGATGTCGGGTGAGCAGTTCTTC. Its translation: CVSSQEQGWMSGEQFF.

Concerning this clonotype itself: In this CDR3 the conserved last residue, phenylalanine or tryptophan, is missing, so a read error is likely. J is TRBJ2-3 and V is TRBV7-9; maybe TRBD1 (5 bases). The germline V gene has CDR1 SEHNR and CDR2 FQNEAQ (reference sequence). V lost 5 bases and J lost 2, with 17 bases in between. The CDR3 has 16 residues. The CDR3 loop reads CASSQGGASTTDTQYL. DNA of the CDR3: TGTGCCAGCAGCCAGGGTGGGGCGAGTACCACAGATACGCAGTATTTA.

V gene TRBV5-4 combines with J gene TRBJ1-6; unclear D gene. Germline-derived CDR1 and CDR2 are SGHNT and YYREEE (reference sequence). V was clipped by 0 bases and J by 7 bases, with 11 bases between them. This CDR3 is built from 15 residues. For the CDR3, the DNA is TGTGCCAGCAGCTTGGCCTTGGGCAGCAATTCACCCCTCCACTTT. Translating it yields CASSLALGSNSPLHF.

This clonotype was counted only a few times. The V and J genes are TRBV10-3 and TRBJ2-7; TRBD1 is a possible D gene (6 bases). The CDR3 covers 15 residues. V was pared by 4 bases and J by 3 bases, with 16 bases between. Germline CDR1 reads ENHRY; CDR2 reads SYGVKD. The CDR3 here is CAISAGDQPFYEQYF. For the CDR3, the DNA is TGTGCCATCAGTGCAGGGGATCAACCTTTCTACGAGCAGTACTTC.

This clonotype was picked up a small number of times. The chain employs TRBV18 and TRBJ1-4; D is ambiguous. Germline V gives CDR1 KGHSH, CDR2 LQKENI. The CDR3 runs 13 residues. The V end was cut by 0 bases, the J end by 11 bases, with 10 bases between. DNA of the CDR3: TGTGCCAGCTCACCACCGCCGGGTGGGAAACTGTTTTTT. Residues: CASSPPPGGKLFF. Looking up the rest from reference TRBV18 and TRBJ1-4 gives the full variable domain: NAGVMQNPRHLVRRRGQEARLRCSPMKGHSHVYWYRQLPEEGLKFMVYLQKENIIDESGMPKERFSAEFPKEGPSILRIQQVVRGDSAAYFCASSPPPGGKLFFGSGTQLSVL.

This clonotype was counted between two and nine times. The J gene is TRBJ2-3, the V gene TRBV2; perhaps TRBD2 as D (7 bases). Germline V gene data show CDR1 as SNHLY and CDR2 as FYNNEI. CDR3 length equals 15 residues. Trimming cost V 6 bases and J 4 bases, with 17 bases left between them. The CDR3 sequence: CASSPWGGRADTQYF. CDR3 nucleotide sequence: TGTGCCAGCAGCCCCTGGGGGGGCAGGGCAGATACGCAGTATTTT.

This clonotype was found a few times. The J gene is TRBJ2-1, the V gene TRBV20-1; unclear D gene. There are 14 residues in the CDR3. Deletions cut 6 bases from V and 0 bases from J, with 12 bases between. The V gene's germline CDR1 is DFQATT and CDR2 SNEGSKA (reference sequence). For the CDR3, the DNA is TGCAGTGCCGGTCGGCAGAGCTCCTACAATGAGCAGTTCTTC. Its protein product is CSAGRQSSYNEQFF.

The chain carries TRBV6-5 and TRBJ1-1, with D perhaps matching TRBD1 (5 bases). CDR1 and CDR2 (germline): MNHEY, SVGAGI. V was trimmed by 6 bases and J by 3 bases, leaving 11 bases between them. CDR3 length: 13 amino acids. CDR3 DNA sequence: TGTGCCAGCAGGCCGGGGGGTCACACTGAAGCTTTCTTT. It encodes CASRPGGHTEAFF.